These 5 T cell receptor beta chains share one sample of origin, sequenced in a study of blood T cell repertoires in COVID-19. This table comes from immunoSEQ multiplex PCR, and its TCRdb copy is limited to in-frame clones, with some not included. Here the sample spans 300,000 to 450,000 clones, 70% to 90% being singletons. The specimen sequenced was PBMCs or T cells enriched from blood (not recorded which). Receptors were obtained from a man aged 25-45 years who had recovered from COVID-19.

The V and J genes are TRBV7-6 and TRBJ2-7; TRBD2 matches 11 bases. This CDR3 contains 16 residues. Trimming took 5 bases from V and 6 from J; bases not matched to a gene: 12. Germline loops: CDR1 SGHVS, CDR2 FNYEAQ. DNA for the CDR3: TGTGCCAGCAGCCCCGAAACTAGCGGGGGCCGACCCGAGCAGTACTTC. Translation gives CASSPETSGGRPEQYF. The full variable domain, in which reference TRBV7-6 and TRBJ2-7 provide the parts outside the CDR3, is GAGVSQSPRYKVTKRGQDVALRCDPISGHVSLYWYRQALGQGPEFLTYFNYEAQQDKSGLPNDRFSAERPEGSISTLTIQRTEQRDSAMYRCASSPETSGGRPEQYFGPGTRLTVT.

This chain uses TRBV5-1 with TRBJ1-6, with no clear D. There are 15 residues in the CDR3. The ends were cut back, 0 bases at V and 8 bases at J, with 12 bases in the middle. Germline assignment: CDR1 SGHRS and CDR2 YFSETQ. The DNA of the CDR3 is TGCGCCAGCAGCTTGGGGCGGGCCCCTTATTCACCCCTCCACTTT. It encodes CASSLGRAPYSPLHF.

The chain recombines TRBV19 with TRBJ1-1; tentatively, D is TRBD1 (5 bases). The CDR3 runs 14 residues. In germline, CDR1 is LNHDA, CDR2 SQIVND (reference sequence). V lost 5 bases and J lost 4, with 14 bases in between. CDR3 residues: CASSWDFKGTEAFF. The CDR3 nucleotides read TGTGCCAGTAGTTGGGACTTTAAGGGCACTGAAGCTTTCTTT.

This clone was detected only once. This chain links TRBV7-2 with TRBJ1-2, with D uncertain. CDR1 is SGHTA, CDR2 FQGNSA, per germline. This CDR3 region has 13 residues. V was clipped by 5 bases and J by 5 bases, with 12 bases between them. The CDR3 bases are TGTGCCAGCAGCCCGATCACAAGTTATGGCTACACCTTC. Its protein is CASSPITSYGYTF.

This clone has only one observation. The V call is TRBV19, the J call TRBJ1-1, with D maybe TRBD1 (5 bases). The germline V gene has CDR1 LNHDA and CDR2 SQIVND (reference sequence). This CDR3 is 14 amino acids long. V was trimmed by 3 bases and J by 0 bases, leaving 8 bases between them. The CDR3, as DNA: TGTGCCAGTAGTATTACAGGAATGAACACTGAAGCTTTCTTT. Encoded protein: CASSITGMNTEAFF. The variable domain in full, completed from reference TRBV19 and TRBJ1-1, reads DGGITQSPKYLFRKEGQNVTLSCEQNLNHDAMYWYRQDPGQGLRLIYYSQIVNDFQKGDIAEGYSVSREKKESFPLTVTSAQKNPTAFYLCASSITGMNTEAFFGQGTRLTVV.